The text below deals with one T cell receptor beta chain. This entry belongs to a study of cytomegalovirus exposure and HLA in healthy donors. CDR1 is SGHTA and CDR2 is FQGNSA in the germline V gene. V lost 1 base and J 10 bases, leaving 17 bases between the germline ends. The length of the CDR3 is 15 residues. PCR amplification relied on 60 Vbeta primers (plus 13 Jbeta primers). Measured with immunoSEQ multiplex PCR; TCRdb has only the in-frame clones, and not every one. Of around 200,000 clones listed, roughly 79% are singletons. This clonotype was obtained from a woman in her thirties or forties in good health and CMV-seronegative. Sequenced: PBMCs. The rearrangement joins TRBV7-2 to TRBJ1-5; TRBD1 is a possible D gene (5 bases). The CDR3, as DNA: TGTGCCAGCAGCTTAGGGGGCTTCCCGCTTTACCCCCAGCATTTT. Its translation: CASSLGGFPLYPQHF.